The 3 T cell receptor beta chains reported below all come from one sample, sequenced in a study of T-cell reconstitution after alpha-beta-depleted transplantation in children. Unique molecular identifiers were used to barcode this TCRbeta library. TCRdb re-called the PCR reads with MiXCR, one entry per CDR3 protein. This table has 500,000 to 750,000 distinct CDR3 sequences, 10% to 15% appearing once. The specimen was PBMCs, mostly from graft donor cells, collected 360 days after TCRalphabeta/CD19-depleted stem cell transplant. The receptors shown here come from a male patient between 5 and 17 years old who had a stem cell transplant for acute myeloid leukemia, so the T cells may come from the graft donor.

V is TRBV6-2 or TRBV6-3 and J is TRBJ2-6; D is undetermined. Looked up from germline, CDR1 is MNHEY and CDR2 is SVGEGT. The CDR3 consists of 17 residues. V was cut by 8 bases and J by 0 bases, with 17 bases left in between. The CDR3 region has the DNA TGTGCCAGCTTAGCACAGTGGACCCTCTCTGGGGCCAACGTCCTGACTTTC. It translates to CASLAQWTLSGANVLTF.

This clonotype has more than one count but fewer than ten. This sequence joins TRBV20-1 and TRBJ2-7; 9 bases are a match to TRBD1. The germline V gene has CDR1 DFQATT and CDR2 SNEGSKA (reference sequence). The CDR3 runs to 13 residues. V lost 3 bases and J lost 3; bases outside the gene matches: 3. In DNA, the CDR3 is TGCAGTGCTAGGACAGGGGGTTACTACGAGCAGTACTTC. Amino acids: CSARTGGYYEQYF.

V usage is TRBV5-1 and J usage is TRBJ2-5; no definite D call. Between the trimmed V and J ends, which lost 0 bases and 4 bases, there was a span of 13 bases. The V gene's germline CDR1 is SGHRS and CDR2 YFSETQ. The CDR3 has 15 amino acids. This CDR3 is CASSLVQPFGETQYF. Here the CDR3 DNA reads TGCGCCAGCAGCTTGGTACAGCCGTTCGGAGAGACCCAGTACTTC.